These T cell receptor beta chains were read from a single sample in a study of blood T cell repertoires in COVID-19. Assay: immunoSEQ multiplex PCR; the TCRdb copy retains only in-frame clones and omits some. The data show more than 150,000 clones, over 70% seen once. The sequencing input was PBMCs or T cells enriched from blood (not recorded which). These receptors all stem from a man aged 55 to 70 who had been exposed to COVID-19. Both conserved end residues are part of each CDR3. A D gene is named only where the DNA matches it firmly. Rows give clone size only sometimes, using once, few, many, or a class for an expanded clone.

.	TRBV5-1	TRBJ2-7	TRBD2	TGCGCCAGCAGCATGGATCCGGCCGGGGCGGGAGGGTCCTACGAGCAGTACTTC	CASSMDPAGAGGSYEQYF
.	TRBV28	TRBJ1-4	TRBD1	TGTGCCAGTTGCCGCGGAGGGGGCTATGAAAAACTGTTTTTT	CASCRGGGYEKLFF
.	TRBV7-6	TRBJ2-2	TRBD2	TGTGCCAGCAGCTTCTCACTAGCGGGAGAAGTCAGTTATGCCGGGGAGCTGTTTTTT	CASSFSLAGEVSYAGELFF
.	TRBV27	TRBJ2-6	.	TGTGCCAGCGGACAGACAGGGGCCAACGTCCTGACTTTC	CASGQTGANVLTF
.	TRBV2	TRBJ1-1	TRBD1	TGTGCCAGCATTGGGGACAGGGGTTATACTGAAGCTTTCTTT	CASIGDRGYTEAFF
.	TRBV7-6	TRBJ2-2	.	TGTGCCAGCAGCTTGGGGAGTACCGGGGAGCTGTTTTTT	CASSLGSTGELFF
.	TRBV29-1	TRBJ2-5	.	TGCAGCGTTGTGCTGGCGGACCAAGAGACCCAGTACTTC	CSVVLADQETQYF
.	TRBV10-1	TRBJ2-1	TRBD2	TGCGCCAGCAGCATTGGGACTAGCGATGAGCAGTTCTTC	CASSIGTSDEQFF
.	TRBV2	TRBJ2-1	TRBD2	TGTGCCAGCAGTGAAGATAGCGGGAGGTACAATGAGCAGTTCTTC	CASSEDSGRYNEQFF
.	TRBV7-9	TRBJ2-2	TRBD1	TGTGCCAGCAGCTTAGGCCAGGGGACAGCCACCGGGGAGCTGTTTTTT	CASSLGQGTATGELFF
once	TRBV5-1	TRBJ1-2	TRBD1	TGCGCCAGCAGCTTGGGCTCCGGGACAGGGTATGGCTACACCTTC	CASSLGSGTGYGYTF
.	TRBV28	TRBJ1-3	.	TGTGCCAGCAGTTTTCGGGGGGCTGGAAACACCATATATTTT	CASSFRGAGNTIYF
.	TRBV12-3/TRBV12-4	TRBJ2-1	TRBD2	TGTGCCAGCAGTCCACTGACTAGCGGGCGGATCTTC	CASSPLTSGRIF
.	TRBV9	TRBJ2-6	TRBD1	TGTGCCAGCAGCGGAGACAGGGGGGTATCTGGGGCCAACGTCCTGACTTTC	CASSGDRGVSGANVLTF
.	TRBV24-1	TRBJ2-1	TRBD1	TGTGCCACCAGTGATTCCGGACAGGGGGCGATAGGGCAGTTCTTC	CATSDSGQGAIGQFF
many	TRBV6-1	TRBJ2-6	.	TGTGCCAGCAGCCCCCAATCTGGGGCCAACGTCCTGACTTTC	CASSPQSGANVLTF
.	TRBV5-6	TRBJ2-2	.	TGTGCCAGCACCCCCCCCGTGGCAAACACCGGGGAGCTGTTTTTT	CASTPPVANTGELFF
.	TRBV11-3	TRBJ1-1	.	TGTGCCAGCGCTCTGGGGAGGCACACTGAAGCTTTCTTT	CASALGRHTEAFF
.	TRBV7-9	TRBJ1-1	.	TGTGCCAGCAGTAGGGACATGGGGATTACTGAAGCTTTCTTT	CASSRDMGITEAFF
.	TRBV5-1	TRBJ2-1	TRBD2	TGCGCCAGCAGCGGGGGACTAGCGGGAGTGGGTGAGCAGTTCTTC	CASSGGLAGVGEQFF
.	TRBV6-5	TRBJ2-7	.	TGTGCCAGCAGTTACTCAGCCCTGTCCCCCGAAGCCGAGCAGTACTTC	CASSYSALSPEAEQYF
.	TRBV24-1	TRBJ2-3	TRBD2	TGTGCCACCAGTGATTCCGGACTAGCGGGAGGGGCCACAGATACGCAGTATTTT	CATSDSGLAGGATDTQYF
.	TRBV2	TRBJ1-4	TRBD1	TGTGCCAGCAGCCGGGACAGGGGGCTATCTAATGAAAAACTGTTTTTT	CASSRDRGLSNEKLFF
.	TRBV11-2	TRBJ2-7	TRBD2	TGTGCCAGCAGCCCGTTCCTAGCGGGAGGTCGAGAGCAGTACTTC	CASSPFLAGGREQYF
.	TRBV11-3	TRBJ2-1	TRBD2	TGTGCCAGCAGCTTAGAGGGCGGGAGTGACTACAATGAGCAGTTCTTC	CASSLEGGSDYNEQFF
.	TRBV11-2	TRBJ1-6	TRBD1	TGTGCCAGCAGCTTAACGGGACAGCGATATTCACCCCTCCACTTT	CASSLTGQRYSPLHF
few	TRBV6-2/TRBV6-3	TRBJ1-5	TRBD1	TGTGCCAGCAGTTCGACGGGGACAGGGATCAATCAGCCCCAGCATTTT	CASSSTGTGINQPQHF
.	TRBV13	TRBJ2-1	TRBD2	TGTGCCAGCACCTGGGGGGGTAGCTCCTACAATGAGCAGTTCTTC	CASTWGGSSYNEQFF
.	TRBV10-2	TRBJ1-6	TRBD1	TGCGCCAGCAGGCAAACCGGGACAGACAATTCACCCCTCCACTTT	CASRQTGTDNSPLHF
.	TRBV10-2	TRBJ2-5	.	TGCGCCAGCAGTGGGACACTAGAGACCCAGTACTTC	CASSGTLETQYF
.	TRBV11-3	TRBJ1-4	.	TGTGCCAGCAGCTTAGGTTCCCAGGGGAATGAAAAACTGTTTTTT	CASSLGSQGNEKLFF
.	TRBV6-6	TRBJ2-2	.	TGTGCCAGCATCCGCCAGGGGAACACCGGGGAGCTGTTTTTT	CASIRQGNTGELFF